The clone carrying this T cell receptor (beta chain) appeared a few times. This entry belongs to a study of blood T cell repertoires in COVID-19. In the study overall: The United States, Italy and Spain supplied acute and convalescent COVID-19 samples. From T cells, B-cell-depleted T cells, or PBMCs came the material, which was cDNA or gDNA.

In the source study's methods: How many nucleated cells were present was estimated from reference gene primer amplification. Assay: immunoSEQ multiplex PCR; the TCRdb copy retains only in-frame clones and omits some. Clone size and the V and J calls come from that table; the DNA yielded D and trimming. The sample lists about 100,000 clones, 91% occurring once. The CDR3 has 15 amino acids. From germline, CDR1 is SGHRS and CDR2 YFSETQ. Trimming cost V 4 bases and J 5 bases; bases outside gene matches: 10. V is TRBV5-1 and J is TRBJ2-5, with 8 positions matching TRBD2. The source of this sequence is a man aged 50 or older with active COVID-19. Material for sequencing was peripheral blood. The CDR3 sequence is CASSPGGEGLETQYF. In DNA form, the CDR3 reads TGCGCCAGCAGCCCCGGGGGGGAGGGCCTCGAGACCCAGTACTTC.